The entry below describes one TCR beta chain. In the original analysis: Amplification of reference gene primers provided the estimated nucleated cell counts. Only in-frame clones appear in the TCRdb table, and some are missing; sequencing was by immunoSEQ multiplex PCR. Clone size and V and J calls were adopted from that table, with D and trimming inferred from the DNA. Here the sample spans approximately 97,000 clones, roughly nine tenths being singletons. Per the germline V gene, CDR1 is LNHDA and CDR2 is SQIVND (reference sequence). After removal of 9 bases from V and 2 bases from J, the junction contained 14 bases not matched to a gene. This CDR3 contains 16 residues. This specimen comes from a study of blood T cell repertoires in COVID-19. As for the study in general: The United States, Italy and Spain provided the acute and convalescent COVID-19 samples.

The sequence came from a woman aged 45 to 65 with COVID-19, enrolled during active disease. The sequencing input was peripheral blood. The genes are TRBV19 and TRBJ1-2, with 8 bases lining up with TRBD1. The CDR3 is CASNERRTGTNYGYTF. The CDR3 nucleotides are TGTGCCAGCAACGAGCGAAGGACAGGGACCAACTATGGCTACACCTTC.